This T cell receptor beta chain was documented in a study of beta chain features in type 1 diabetes. Overall study findings and caveats: Type 1 diabetes patients had TCRB CDR3s that were shorter (moderately but significantly so) in all four CD4+ subsets.

This clone was recorded a few times. As yet, its antigen is unknown. Expressed TCRB transcripts were sequenced after all isolated RNA was converted to cDNA. The assay was immunoSEQ multiplex PCR, and TCRdb's table has in-frame clones only and misses some. The sample records 250,000 to 350,000 clones, about 15% being singletons. The CDR3 runs 13 residues. Germline assignment: CDR1 SNHLY and CDR2 FYNNEI. Trimming shortened V by 7 bases and J by 3 bases, and 12 bases separated the two germline ends. The specimen sequenced was naive CD4+ T cells from blood. This rearrangement joins TRBV2 to TRBJ1-2, with D possibly TRBD1 on 5 matching bases. This sequence originates from a man younger than 30 with type 1 diabetes. The CDR3 loop reads CASTEWGDYGYTF. As DNA, the CDR3 is TGTGCCAGCACCGAGTGGGGGGACTATGGCTACACCTTC.